These T cell receptor beta chains were read from a single sample in a study of blood T cell repertoires in COVID-19. Sequencing used immunoSEQ multiplex PCR; TCRdb keeps in-frame clones, though not all of them. The sample has about 160,000 clones, 80% to 90% seen once. The material sequenced was peripheral blood. These receptors came from a man aged 18 to 29 with COVID-19, enrolled during active disease. CDR3s include the opening cysteine and the closing phenylalanine or tryptophan. Each record gives: D gene, V gene, J gene, clone size, CDR3 protein, CDR3 DNA. The D gene is left open where the match is weak. Size tells how often a clone was seen (once, few, many) or the class of an expanded clone, and some rows leave it out.

D gene: NA
V gene: TRBV4-3
J gene: TRBJ2-7
clone size: NA
CDR3 protein: CASSQENRDTYEQYF
CDR3 DNA: TGCGCCAGCAGCCAAGAAAACAGGGATACCTACGAGCAGTACTTC

D gene: NA
V gene: TRBV18
J gene: TRBJ1-2
clone size: NA
CDR3 protein: CASSLRDKSGGYTF
CDR3 DNA: TGTGCCAGCTCACTCCGGGACAAATCAGGCGGCTACACCTTC

D gene: NA
V gene: TRBV27
J gene: TRBJ1-1
clone size: NA
CDR3 protein: CASSFQPTGWNEAFF
CDR3 DNA: TGTGCCAGCAGCTTCCAACCGACAGGCTGGAATGAAGCTTTCTTT

D gene: TRBD2
V gene: TRBV29-1
J gene: TRBJ2-3
clone size: NA
CDR3 protein: CSGLIAGGEGTDTQYF
CDR3 DNA: TGCAGCGGTTTAATAGCGGGAGGGGAGGGGACAGATACGCAGTATTTT

D gene: NA
V gene: TRBV11-2
J gene: TRBJ1-3
clone size: once
CDR3 protein: CASSSTGFSGNTIYF
CDR3 DNA: TGTGCCAGCAGCTCCACCGGGTTCTCTGGAAACACCATATATTTT

D gene: NA
V gene: TRBV24-1
J gene: TRBJ2-2
clone size: many
CDR3 protein: CATSDLEGDTGELFF
CDR3 DNA: TGTGCCACCAGTGATTTGGAGGGGGACACCGGGGAGCTGTTTTTT

D gene: NA
V gene: TRBV19
J gene: TRBJ2-1
clone size: NA
CDR3 protein: CASSPRLVTNEQFF
CDR3 DNA: TGTGCCAGTAGTCCCAGACTAGTAACGAATGAGCAGTTCTTC

D gene: NA
V gene: TRBV5-8
J gene: TRBJ2-7
clone size: NA
CDR3 protein: CASSLSRGNYEQYF
CDR3 DNA: TGTGCCAGCAGCTTGAGTAGGGGGAACTACGAGCAGTACTTC

D gene: NA
V gene: TRBV27
J gene: TRBJ2-1
clone size: NA
CDR3 protein: CASSLGRAANWGAYNEQFF
CDR3 DNA: TGTGCCAGCAGTTTAGGGCGGGCAGCAAACTGGGGGGCCTACAATGAGCAGTTCTTC

D gene: TRBD1
V gene: TRBV7-9
J gene: TRBJ1-2
clone size: once
CDR3 protein: CASSLVAGQGAWGYTF
CDR3 DNA: TGTGCCAGCAGCTTAGTCGCGGGACAGGGGGCGTGGGGCTACACCTTC